This TCR beta chain was found in a study of Ad26.COV2.S vaccination and SARS-CoV-2 variants. Study outcomes and limitations: With respect to non-spike TCR breadth, vaccine and placebo recipients were similar. Total T cell responses, in the TCR breadth and depth analyses, may have been underestimated. Greater spike-specific TCR breadth was seen in vaccine recipients than in placebo recipients.

For this clone: The antigen is not known.

Profiled with immunoSEQ multiplex PCR; TCRdb holds only in-frame clones, not every one. The sample lists over 90,000 clones; over 60% were seen once. Trimming cost V 5 bases and J 2 bases, with 7 bases left between them. Germline-derived CDR1 and CDR2 are SGHRS and YFSETQ. This CDR3 has 12 amino acids. Sequencing used peripheral blood, obtained after recovery from COVID-19. The sequence was obtained from a human donor who had recovered from COVID-19. The chain couples TRBV5-1 to TRBJ1-1; D gene ambiguous. CDR3 sequence: CASRGANTEAFF. DNA for the CDR3: TGCGCCAGCAGAGGAGCTAACACTGAAGCTTTCTTT.